Below, 20 T cell receptor beta chains from the same sample are listed, as sequenced in a study of cytomegalovirus exposure and HLA in healthy donors. PCR involved 60 Vbeta and 13 Jbeta primers. TCRdb's table, derived via immunoSEQ multiplex PCR, lists solely in-frame clones and lacks some. This table holds more than 130,000 clones. The sample taken for sequencing was PBMCs. These receptors originate from a man between 35 and 55 years old in good health and CMV-seronegative.

This rearrangement joins TRBV19 to TRBJ1-2, with D perhaps matching TRBD1 (6 bases). Trimming took off 4 bases at V and 4 bases at J, with 19 bases between the two ends. In germline, CDR1 is LNHDA, CDR2 SQIVND (reference sequence). This CDR3 contains 16 residues. As DNA, the CDR3 is TGTGCCAGTAGTACCGCGCGCCGGGACAACTCCTATGGCTACACCTTC. This sequence encodes CASSTARRDNSYGYTF.

The chain links TRBV7-9 to TRBJ1-1; 7 nucleotides align to TRBD1. V lost 5 bases and J lost 3; bases outside the gene matches: 9. The germline V gene has CDR1 SEHNR and CDR2 FQNEAQ (reference sequence). The CDR3 length is 15 residues. The CDR3 region is CASSQRTGLYTEAFF. Written as DNA, the CDR3 is TGTGCCAGCAGCCAGAGGACAGGTTTGTACACTGAAGCTTTCTTT. The full variable domain, completed using reference TRBV7-9 and TRBJ1-1, is DTGVSQNPRHKITKRGQNVTFRCDPISEHNRLYWYRQTLGQGPEFLTYFQNEAQLEKSRLLSDRFSAERPKGSFSTLEIQRTEQGDSAMYLCASSQRTGLYTEAFFGQGTRLTVV.

This sequence joins TRBV7-9 and TRBJ2-3; 8 bases map to TRBD1. The germline V gene has CDR1 SEHNR and CDR2 FQNEAQ (reference sequence). This CDR3 comprises 15 residues. The trim removed 6 bases at V and 2 bases at J, leaving 7 bases unmatched. In DNA form, the CDR3 reads TGTGCCAGCAGATACAGGGGGGAGGTCACAGATACGCAGTATTTT. Translation: CASRYRGEVTDTQYF.

The chain has TRBV18 and TRBJ2-3, with no clear D. Germline V gene lookup returns CDR1 KGHSH and CDR2 LQKENI. Trimming stripped 2 bases from V and 6 bases from J, with 21 bases between. The CDR3 has 17 amino acids. CDR3 coding DNA: TGTGCCAGCTCACCATTTTCCTCAGAGGCCGCCGCGGATACGCAGTATTTT. Translated, it gives CASSPFSSEAAADTQYF.

The chain carries TRBV6-5 and TRBJ2-7, with 9 bases lining up with TRBD1. V gave up 5 bases and J gave up 7 bases; unmatched junction bases: 9. This CDR3 has 14 residues. Germline CDR1 is MNHEY and CDR2 is SVGAGI. CDR3 nucleotide sequence: TGTGCCAGCAGTCCCTCGACAGGGGGTGAAGAGCAGTACTTC. As protein: CASSPSTGGEEQYF.

In nucleotides, the CDR3 is TGTGCCAGCACGGGGTTAGGAAACACCATATATTTT. Translated: CASTGLGNTIYF. This sequence joins TRBV2 and TRBJ1-3; D unresolved. The CDR3 contains 12 residues. Germline CDR1 SNHLY, CDR2 FYNNEI. Deletions cut 7 bases from V and 4 bases from J, with 8 bases between.

J is TRBJ2-1 and V is TRBV5-1, with TRBD1 as a possible D gene (7 bases). Looked up from germline, CDR1 is SGHRS and CDR2 is YFSETQ. The CDR3 length is 15 residues. The ends were cut back, 2 bases at V and 7 bases at J, with 16 bases in the middle. DNA for the CDR3: TGCGCCAGCAGCTTCCAGAACCCAGGGGGGAATGAGCAGTTCTTC. It yields the protein CASSFQNPGGNEQFF.

V and J are TRBV5-4 and TRBJ1-2; possible D gene TRBD1, 6 bases. Germline values: CDR1 SGHNT, CDR2 YYREEE (reference sequence). The CDR3 is made up of 13 amino acids. The V and J ends lost 3 bases and 4 bases respectively, with 10 bases between them. CDR3 nucleotide sequence: TGTGCCAGCAGCTCGACAGGAGCCTATGGCTACACCTTC. Translated, it gives CASSSTGAYGYTF.

The chain uses TRBV14 and TRBJ2-7; D not certain. Trimming left V 4 bases short and J 2 bases short, with 18 bases between. The germline gives CDR1 SGHDN, CDR2 FVKESK. The CDR3 extends over 16 amino acids. CDR3 residues: CASSLLGSSHPYEQYF. In nucleotides, the CDR3 is TGTGCCAGCAGCCTCCTAGGTAGCTCGCATCCCTACGAGCAGTACTTC.

The V and J genes are TRBV5-1 and TRBJ2-1; D might be TRBD1 (6 bases). The CDR3 has 14 amino acids. CDR1 is SGHRS and CDR2 is YFSETQ in the germline V gene. Trimming stripped 1 base from V and 8 bases from J, with 13 bases between. The CDR3, as DNA: TGCGCCAGCAGCTTGAGCCAGGGGAAGGATGAGCAGTTCTTC. Translation gives CASSLSQGKDEQFF. Combining the CDR3 with reference TRBV5-1 and TRBJ2-1 gives the whole variable domain KAGVTQTPRYLIKTRGQQVTLSCSPISGHRSVSWYQQTPGQGLQFLFEYFSETQRNKGNFPGRFSGRQFSNSRSEMNVSTLELGDSALYLCASSLSQGKDEQFFGPGTRLTVL.

On this clone: The identical CDR3 is also encoded by other nucleotide sequences in the sample. V usage is TRBV6-1 and J usage is TRBJ1-2, with TRBD1 as a possible D gene (5 bases). Trimming removed 8 bases from V and 2 bases from J, with 12 bases in between. The CDR3 runs 13 residues. Germline lookup yields CDR1 MNHNS and CDR2 SASEGT. The CDR3 DNA is TGTGCCAGCTTGGGGGGAACGAACTATGGCTACACCTTC. Translated, it gives CASLGGTNYGYTF.

CDR3 sequence reads: CASSKGGTGYGYTF. The CDR3 bases are TGTGCCAGCAGCAAGGGAGGGACGGGCTATGGCTACACCTTC. The chain combines TRBV7-9 with TRBJ1-2; D might be TRBD1 (5 bases). Trimming left V 5 bases short and J 4 bases short, with 14 bases between. CDR3 size: 14 residues. Germline-derived CDR1 and CDR2 are SEHNR and FQNEAQ (reference sequence). The whole variable domain, filled in from reference TRBV7-9 and TRBJ1-2, reads DTGVSQNPRHKITKRGQNVTFRCDPISEHNRLYWYRQTLGQGPEFLTYFQNEAQLEKSRLLSDRFSAERPKGSFSTLEIQRTEQGDSAMYLCASSKGGTGYGYTFGSGTRLTVV.

The chain couples TRBV7-3 to TRBJ1-1, with D possibly matching TRBD1 (6 bases). V was shortened by 2 bases and J by 1 base, with 11 bases between the two germline ends. CDR1 is SGHTA, CDR2 FQGTGA, per germline. The length of the CDR3 is 15 residues. The CDR3 DNA sequence: TGTGCCAGCAGCTTATTTGGGGGCAAGAACACTGAAGCTTTCTTT. Its protein product is CASSLFGGKNTEAFF.

This chain joins TRBV7-2 and TRBJ1-1, with 7 bases lining up with TRBD1. Losses at the gene ends were 1 base for V and 1 base for J; bases not matched to a gene: 0. CDR3 length equals 14 residues. Germline V CDR1 and CDR2: SGHTA, FQGNSA. The CDR3: CASSLEGANTEAFF. The CDR3 bases are TGTGCCAGCAGCTTAGAGGGGGCGAACACTGAAGCTTTCTTT.

The chain carries TRBV11-2 and TRBJ2-7; 7 nucleotides agree with TRBD2. Germline assignment: CDR1 SGHAT and CDR2 FQNNGV. The trim removed 5 bases at V and 1 base at J, leaving 11 bases unmatched. This CDR3 is 16 amino acids long. Here the CDR3 DNA reads TGTGCCAGCAGCCATGGGGACTACCCAACGTCCTACGAGCAGTACTTC. This gives the protein CASSHGDYPTSYEQYF.

This sequence joins TRBV21-1 and TRBJ1-1; the DNA was not used to check the table's D call, TRBD1. TRBV21-1 is reported as a pseudogene. The CDR3 has 17 residues. The DNA for the CDR3 is TGTGCCAGCGTAAAAGAAACAGGGGGCTTGGAGAACACTGAAGCTTTCTTT. Translated, it gives CASVKETGGLENTEAFF.

The rearrangement links TRBV7-9 to TRBJ2-5; 9 bases are shared with TRBD2. CDR3 length equals 14 residues. V shed 3 bases and J 6 bases; nucleotides not matched to a gene: 5. CDR1 SEHNR and CDR2 FQNEAQ come from the germline V gene (reference sequence). CDR3 protein: CASSLRGGAKTQYF. CDR3 sequence (DNA): TGTGCCAGCAGCTTGCGGGGGGGGGCAAAGACCCAGTACTTC.

V and J are TRBV19 and TRBJ2-6; TRBD1 is a possible D gene (6 bases). Trimming shortened V by 0 bases and J by 4 bases, and 10 bases separated the two germline ends. This CDR3 is built from 16 residues. Germline V lookup: CDR1 LNHDA, CDR2 SQIVND (reference sequence). The CDR3 protein is CASSIELGAGANVLTF. Here the CDR3 DNA reads TGTGCCAGTAGTATAGAATTGGGGGCCGGGGCCAACGTCCTGACTTTC.

The rearrangement joins TRBV15 to TRBJ2-1; 12 bases match TRBD1. CDR3 length: 16 amino acids. Unmatched junction bases numbered 8, after V lost 4 bases and J lost 7 bases. CDR1 and CDR2 (germline): LNHNV, YYDKDF (reference sequence). CDR3 amino acids: CATSTDRDRGLNEQFF. CDR3 bases: TGTGCCACCAGCACCGACCGGGACAGGGGGCTAAATGAGCAGTTCTTC.

V and J are TRBV28 and TRBJ2-1; 7 bases agree with TRBD1. The J segment lost 15 bases and the V segment lost 4 bases, leaving 9 bases of the junction unmatched. In germline, CDR1 is MDHEN, CDR2 SYDVKM. The CDR3 consists of 12 residues. Here the CDR3 reads CASSSGTVYLFF. The CDR3 coding sequence is TGTGCCAGCAGTTCCGGGACAGTTTATCTGTTCTTC.